Listed here are 29 T cell receptor beta chains from one sample, sequenced in a study of blood T cell repertoires in COVID-19 (TCRdb year 2020). Library preparation used the immunoSEQ multiplex PCR assay. TCRdb holds this immuneACCESS table with in-frame rearrangements only. Some clones are missing; in checked studies, unresolved V genes explain under half, and the rest has no known cause. A total of a few hundred thousand clones appear in this sample, approximately 90% of them only once. Roughly 1.2% of the sample is in the top ten clones. Sequencing input: PBMCs or T cells enriched from blood (not recorded which). Source of these receptors: a woman in her late teens or twenties who had recovered from COVID-19.

This rearrangement joins TRBV5-1 to TRBJ2-7; tentatively, D is TRBD1 (5 bases). The V gene lost 1 base and the J gene lost 3 bases, with 14 bases spanning the gap. CDR1 and CDR2 (germline): SGHRS, YFSETQ. This CDR3 has 15 amino acids. The CDR3 reads CASSLNQGWGYEQYF. Here the CDR3 DNA reads TGCGCCAGCAGCTTGAATCAGGGATGGGGCTACGAGCAGTACTTC. The full variable domain, in which reference TRBV5-1 and TRBJ2-7 provide the parts outside the CDR3, is KAGVTQTPRYLIKTRGQQVTLSCSPISGHRSVSWYQQTPGQGLQFLFEYFSETQRNKGNFPGRFSGRQFSNSRSEMNVSTLELGDSALYLCASSLNQGWGYEQYFGPGTRLTVT.

J is TRBJ1-2 and V is TRBV11-1; TRBD1 is a possible D gene (6 bases). Germline values: CDR1 SGHAT, CDR2 FQDESV (reference sequence). This CDR3 contains 15 residues. The V end was cut by 5 bases, the J end by 6 bases, with 19 bases between. Here the CDR3 DNA reads TGTGCCAGCAGCCTTAGAGGCAGGGGTGCGGATGGCTACACCTTC. Protein: CASSLRGRGADGYTF.

The chain is built from TRBV5-1 and TRBJ2-1, with TRBD1 identical over 7 bases. Trimming cost V 4 bases and J 3 bases; bases outside gene matches: 1. Germline CDR1 reads SGHRS; CDR2 reads YFSETQ. This CDR3 spans 13 amino acids. CDR3 sequence reads: CASSDRDYNEQFF. CDR3 DNA: TGCGCCAGCAGCGACAGGGACTACAATGAGCAGTTCTTC.

The chain links TRBV25-1 to TRBJ1-5, with D perhaps matching TRBD1 (6 bases). The germline gives CDR1 MGHDK, CDR2 SYGVNS. Trimming shortened V by 4 bases and J by 0 bases, and 13 bases separated the two germline ends. This CDR3 contains 16 residues. As DNA, the CDR3 is TGTGCCAGCAGTGGGGGACACAGCAATAGCAATCAGCCCCAGCATTTT. This encodes CASSGGHSNSNQPQHF.

This clone was recorded a few times. The rearrangement uses TRBV6-2 or TRBV6-3 and TRBJ2-3, with 9 bases that match TRBD2. This CDR3 is built from 15 residues. Germline V gives CDR1 MNHEY, CDR2 SVGEGT. V dropped 0 bases and J dropped 4; count of bases not matched to a gene: 2. The CDR3 coding sequence is TGTGCCAGCAGTTACTCGACTAGCGGATCAGATACGCAGTATTTT. It encodes CASSYSTSGSDTQYF.

The chain joins TRBV28 to TRBJ2-1, with D possibly being TRBD2 (5 bases). This CDR3 is built from 13 residues. Germline V gene lookup returns CDR1 MDHEN and CDR2 SYDVKM. V lost 6 bases, J lost 8 bases, and 14 bases lay in between. The CDR3 nucleotides are TGTGCCAGCAGCCCACCTAGCATCCATGAGCAGTTCTTC. Encoded protein: CASSPPSIHEQFF.

As DNA, the CDR3 is TGTGCCTGGAGTTTCGGGGGAGGATACGAGCAGTACTTC. Protein: CAWSFGGGYEQYF. V is TRBV30 and J is TRBJ2-7; possibly TRBD2 for D (6 bases). V was shortened by 2 bases and J by 4 bases, with 12 bases between the two germline ends. Looked up from germline, CDR1 is GTSNPN and CDR2 is SVGIG (reference sequence). There are 13 residues in the CDR3.

V usage is TRBV12-3 or TRBV12-4 and J usage is TRBJ1-1; 7 bases line up with TRBD1. With V trimmed by 7 bases and J by 6 bases, 8 bases remained unmatched. This CDR3 is built from 13 residues. CDR3 nucleotides: TGTGCCAGCACCCCCCAGCAGGGGGCTGAAGCTTTCTTT. It codes for CASTPQQGAEAFF.

V gene TRBV15 combines with J gene TRBJ2-6; D remains ambiguous. Trimming removed 1 base at V and 2 bases at J, with 6 bases between. CDR3 length: 15 amino acids. Germline-derived CDR1 and CDR2 are LNHNV and YYDKDF (reference sequence). The CDR3 coding sequence is TGTGCCACCAGCAGAGGCGTCACTGGGGCCAACGTCCTGACTTTC. Amino acids: CATSRGVTGANVLTF.

This clone has more than one count but fewer than ten. The DNA of the CDR3 is TGTGCCAGCTCACCACAAAGCAACTATGGCTACACCTTC. Amino acid sequence: CASSPQSNYGYTF. V and J are TRBV18 and TRBJ1-2; no reliable D call. With 1 base removed from V and 2 bases from J, the gap between germline ends came to 5 bases. The germline V gene has CDR1 KGHSH and CDR2 LQKENI. This CDR3 spans 13 amino acids.

V gene TRBV7-9 combines with J gene TRBJ1-4, with 9 positions matching TRBD1. The CDR3 is made up of 14 amino acids. J was trimmed by 5 bases and V by 3 bases; bases with no gene match: 1. Germline lookup yields CDR1 SEHNR and CDR2 FQNEAQ (reference sequence). CDR3 DNA sequence: TGTGCCAGCAGCTTGGGGACAGGGAATGAAAAACTGTTTTTT. It codes for CASSLGTGNEKLFF. Drawing the rest from reference TRBV7-9 and TRBJ1-4, the complete variable domain is DTGVSQNPRHKITKRGQNVTFRCDPISEHNRLYWYRQTLGQGPEFLTYFQNEAQLEKSRLLSDRFSAERPKGSFSTLEIQRTEQGDSAMYLCASSLGTGNEKLFFGSGTQLSVL.

This chain links TRBV7-8 with TRBJ2-5; no clear D gene. The CDR3 totals 14 residues. Germline loops: CDR1 SGHVS, CDR2 FQNEAQ. Trimming stripped 1 base from V and 6 bases from J, with 12 bases between. The CDR3 sequence is CASSLGIDTKTQYF. CDR3 bases: TGTGCCAGCAGCTTAGGGATAGACACAAAGACCCAGTACTTC.

V and J are TRBV5-1 and TRBJ1-1, with D unresolved. The CDR3 has 15 amino acids. The germline gives CDR1 SGHRS, CDR2 YFSETQ. Between the trimmed V and J ends, which lost 0 bases and 5 bases, there was a span of 14 bases. The CDR3 here is CASSLGSNRGTEAFF. The CDR3 region has the DNA TGCGCCAGCAGCTTGGGGTCAAATAGAGGGACTGAAGCTTTCTTT.

The chain uses TRBV6-2 or TRBV6-3 and TRBJ1-2; the D gene is possibly TRBD1 (5 bases). With 0 bases removed from V and 9 bases from J, the gap between germline ends came to 14 bases. The CDR3 contains 14 residues. Germline assignment: CDR1 MNHEY and CDR2 SVGEGT. The CDR3 reads CASSYSSREGSYTF. The CDR3 DNA is TGTGCCAGCAGTTACTCGAGTAGGGAGGGGAGCTACACCTTC.

This chain joins TRBV19 and TRBJ1-1, with a possible D match to TRBD1 (6 bases). The CDR3 has 14 residues. Per germline, CDR1 LNHDA and CDR2 SQIVND (reference sequence). V gave up 10 bases and J gave up 1 base, with 16 bases separating them. Written as DNA, the CDR3 is TGTGCCACCCTTACAGGGTTTGAGAACACTGAAGCTTTCTTT. It encodes CATLTGFENTEAFF.

The chain joins TRBV9 to TRBJ2-2; the D gene is possibly TRBD2 (5 bases). V was shortened by 4 bases and J by 5 bases, with 18 bases between the two germline ends. The CDR3 loop spans 16 amino acids. CDR1 SGDLS and CDR2 YYNGEE come from the germline V gene. The CDR3 sequence is CASSPHPRWRTGELFF. Here the CDR3 DNA reads TGTGCCAGCAGCCCACACCCCCGCTGGAGGACCGGGGAGCTGTTTTTT. The full variable domain, completed using reference TRBV9 and TRBJ2-2, is DSGVTQTPKHLITATGQRVTLRCSPRSGDLSVYWYQQSLDQGLQFLIQYYNGEERAKGNILERFSAQQFPDLHSELNLSSLELGDSALYFCASSPHPRWRTGELFFGEGSRLTVL.

The chain joins TRBV7-3 to TRBJ2-1; TRBD1 aligns across 7 bases. The ends lost 5 bases at V and 9 bases at J; junction bases unmatched: 7. The CDR3 has 13 residues. CDR1 SGHTA and CDR2 FQGTGA come from the germline V gene. Here the CDR3 DNA reads TGTGCCAGCAGCGCCCAAACAGGGGTTGAGCAGTTCTTC. Its translation is CASSAQTGVEQFF.

Ten or more counts support this clone. The chain combines TRBV7-6 with TRBJ2-1; 7 positions agree with TRBD1. J gave up 1 base and V 3 bases, and 3 bases lay outside the gene matches. Per germline, CDR1 SGHVS and CDR2 FNYEAQ. This CDR3 contains 15 residues. CDR3 sequence reads: CASSFQGDSYNEQFF. The CDR3 DNA is TGTGCCAGCAGCTTTCAGGGGGATTCCTACAATGAGCAGTTCTTC. Full variable domain (remainder filled in from reference TRBV7-6 and TRBJ2-1): GAGVSQSPRYKVTKRGQDVALRCDPISGHVSLYWYRQALGQGPEFLTYFNYEAQQDKSGLPNDRFSAERPEGSISTLTIQRTEQRDSAMYRCASSFQGDSYNEQFFGPGTRLTVL.

The J gene is TRBJ1-6, the V gene TRBV4-1, with 10 bases that match TRBD1. V dropped 0 bases and J dropped 10; count of bases not matched to a gene: 6. Germline values: CDR1 MGHRA, CDR2 YSYEKL. CDR3 length equals 16 residues. CDR3 coding DNA: TGCGCCAGCAGCCAAGACGGGACAGGGGTCTCCTCACCCCTCCACTTT. As protein: CASSQDGTGVSSPLHF.

The chain has TRBV4-2 and TRBJ2-6; 13 nucleotides agree with TRBD2. V shed 4 bases and J 2 bases; nucleotides not matched to a gene: 8. Germline CDR1 and CDR2: LGHNA and YNFKEQ. CDR3 length: 19 residues. The CDR3 coding sequence is TGTGCCAGCAGCCGGATCGGGACTAGCGGGGAAACTGGGGCCAACGTCCTGACTTTC. Amino acid sequence: CASSRIGTSGETGANVLTF.

V gene TRBV30 combines with J gene TRBJ1-2; 8 bases fit TRBD1. Per the germline V gene, CDR1 is GTSNPN and CDR2 is SVGIG (reference sequence). CDR3 length: 12 residues. Trimming at V came to 4 bases and at J to 8 bases, leaving 6 bases not matched to a gene. The CDR3 DNA is TGTGCCTGGAAAGGGACAGGACTCGGCTACACCTTC. This sequence encodes CAWKGTGLGYTF.

The chain couples TRBV28 to TRBJ2-3, with 12 bases fitting TRBD2. Trimming at V came to 3 bases and at J to 6 bases, leaving 7 bases not matched to a gene. Germline lookup yields CDR1 MDHEN and CDR2 SYDVKM. There are 16 residues in the CDR3. CDR3 nucleotide sequence: TGTGCCAGCAGTTTTCCGACTAGCGGGGGCTTCGATACGCAGTATTTT. Protein product: CASSFPTSGGFDTQYF.

The chain is built from TRBV7-8 and TRBJ1-1, with 7 bases identical to TRBD1. The CDR3 loop spans 13 amino acids. J gave up 4 bases and V 2 bases, and 1 base lay outside the gene matches. Germline-derived CDR1 and CDR2 are SGHVS and FQNEAQ. The CDR3 nucleotides are TGTGCCAGCAGCTTAAACAGGGGCACTGAAGCTTTCTTT. It codes for CASSLNRGTEAFF.

The chain uses TRBV5-1 and TRBJ2-7; D possibly corresponds to TRBD2 (5 bases). CDR3 length: 15 residues. CDR1 is SGHRS, CDR2 YFSETQ, per germline. V was shortened by 0 bases and J by 3 bases, with 13 bases between the two germline ends. CDR3 amino acids: CASSLVRGVYYEQYF. Written as DNA, the CDR3 is TGCGCCAGCAGCTTGGTTCGGGGAGTCTACTACGAGCAGTACTTC.

The chain carries TRBV10-3 and TRBJ1-1; tentative D call: TRBD1 (6 bases). Germline values: CDR1 ENHRY, CDR2 SYGVKD. CDR3 length equals 12 residues. V lost 2 bases, J lost 12 bases, and 13 bases lay in between. CDR3 residues: CAISEGGFGTFF. The CDR3 bases are TGTGCCATCAGTGAGGGGGGCTTCGGTACTTTCTTT.

The rearrangement uses TRBV24-1 and TRBJ2-1; maybe TRBD1 (5 bases). The V and J ends lost 2 bases and 4 bases respectively, with 8 bases between them. CDR1 KGHDR and CDR2 SFDVKD come from the germline V gene. The CDR3 sequence is 14 residues long. The CDR3 is CATSDSGIYNEQFF. CDR3 bases: TGTGCCACCAGTGATTCAGGGATATACAATGAGCAGTTCTTC.

The chain is built from TRBV28 and TRBJ1-5; D is uncertain. With 2 bases removed from V and 6 bases from J, the gap between germline ends came to 11 bases. The germline V gene encodes CDR1 MDHEN and CDR2 SYDVKM. This CDR3 has 14 residues. For the CDR3, the DNA is TGTGCCAGCAGTTTAGCTGAGAGGAGTCAGCCCCAGCATTTT. It codes for CASSLAERSQPQHF.

This clone was counted once. The chain links TRBV6-2 or TRBV6-3 to TRBJ2-7; D unresolved. This CDR3 region has 13 residues. The V gene's germline CDR1 is MNHEY and CDR2 SVGEGT. Trimming cost V 6 bases and J 7 bases, with 16 bases left between them. Written as DNA, the CDR3 is TGTGCCAGCAGCAGGCTAGGTGAGTGGGAGCAGTACTTC. This sequence encodes CASSRLGEWEQYF.

V is TRBV14 and J is TRBJ1-5; perhaps TRBD1 as D (6 bases). Trimming stripped 2 bases from V and 1 base from J, with 21 bases between. Germline CDR1 is SGHDN and CDR2 is FVKESK. CDR3 length equals 19 residues. The CDR3 coding sequence is TGTGCCAGCAGCCAAAGAAAAAAGAACAGGGCGAGGAGCAATCAGCCCCAGCATTTT. It codes for CASSQRKKNRARSNQPQHF.